The 7 T cell receptor beta chains below were found in one sample sequenced in a study of shared clonotypes between healthy human individuals. Sequenced by immunoSEQ multiplex PCR; TCRdb stores in-frame clones only, minus some. The table records some 1.4 million clones, 96% of them present only once. Source material: naive CD4+ T cells sorted from blood. Subset denoted: CD45RA+ positively selected. The receptor set was obtained from a man aged 25 to 40 in good health.

The V and J genes are TRBV10-1 and TRBJ2-1, with D tentatively TRBD1 or TRBD2 (5 bases each). Trimming stripped 6 bases from V and 0 bases from J, with 18 bases between. Germline CDR1 WNHNN, CDR2 SYGVQD (reference sequence). There are 17 residues in the CDR3. CDR3 DNA sequence: TGCGCCAGCAGGGGGGATAAAGGGGAAAGCTCCTACAATGAGCAGTTCTTC. Protein product: CASRGDKGESSYNEQFF.

This chain connects TRBV7-2 to TRBJ2-5; TRBD2 matches at 10 bases. V dropped 1 base and J dropped 1; count of bases not matched to a gene: 3. CDR3 length equals 16 residues. CDR1 and CDR2 (germline): SGHTA, FQGNSA. Here the CDR3 DNA reads TGTGCCAGCAGCTTAGTAGCGGGGGGTTTCCAAGAGACCCAGTACTTC. The encoded protein is CASSLVAGGFQETQYF.

The chain employs TRBV7-8 and TRBJ2-1; D uncertain. This CDR3 spans 17 amino acids. The ends were cut back, 2 bases at V and 0 bases at J, with 14 bases in the middle. Germline V gene data show CDR1 as SGHVS and CDR2 as FQNEAQ. CDR3 amino acids: CASSLLPGPISYNEQFF. The CDR3 nucleotides read TGTGCCAGCAGCTTACTCCCGGGTCCGATCTCCTACAATGAGCAGTTCTTC.

This rearrangement joins TRBV2 to TRBJ1-5; D might be TRBD1 (5 bases). V dropped 6 bases and J dropped 2 bases, with 8 bases sitting between them. The CDR3 runs to 13 residues. The germline V gene has CDR1 SNHLY and CDR2 FYNNEI. CDR3 residues: CASSTQGNQPQHF. The CDR3 coding sequence is TGTGCCAGCAGCACACAGGGCAATCAGCCCCAGCATTTT. Together with reference TRBV2 and TRBJ1-5, the CDR3 gives the full variable domain: EPEVTQTPSHQVTQMGQEVILRCVPISNHLYFYWYRQILGQKVEFLVSFYNNEISEKSEIFDDQFSVERPDGSNFTLKIRSTKLEDSAMYFCASSTQGNQPQHFGDGTRLSIL.

About this clone: An end of the junction does not agree with germline; a read error may underlie this. The chain has TRBV7-2 and TRBJ1-5; D might be TRBD1 (5 bases). CDR3 length: 11 residues. Germline CDR1 and CDR2: SGHTA and FQGNSA. CDR3 in DNA: TGCCGGGGCCGCGGACATCAGCCCCAGCATTTT. Translation gives CRGRGHQPQHF. The full variable domain, its missing parts supplied by reference TRBV7-2 and TRBJ1-5, is GAGVSQSPSNKVTEKGKDVELRCDPISGHTALYWYRQSLGQGLEFLIYFQGNSAPDKSGLPSDRFSAERTGGSVSTLTIQRTQQEDSAVYLCRGRGHQPQHFGDGTRLSIL.

Comment on this clone: Other DNA sequences from this sample encode an identical CDR3 as well. The gene calls are TRBV5-1 and TRBJ2-3, with D unresolved. V was clipped by 0 bases and J by 0 bases, with 8 bases between them. Germline V gene sequence: CDR1 SGHRS, CDR2 YFSETQ. This CDR3 has 15 residues. CDR3 DNA sequence: TGCGCCAGCAGCTTGGAAGGGTACAGCACAGATACGCAGTATTTT. Protein product: CASSLEGYSTDTQYF.

This rearrangement joins TRBV28 to TRBJ2-7; no firm D call. Germline V lookup: CDR1 MDHEN, CDR2 SYDVKM. This CDR3 contains 15 residues. V lost 5 bases to trimming and J lost 6 bases, with 20 bases between them. CDR3 residues: CASSKLGLESREQYF. The CDR3 DNA reads as TGTGCCAGCAGTAAACTCGGGCTAGAAAGTCGCGAGCAGTACTTC.